This TCR beta chain is drawn from a study of cytotoxic CD8 clonotypes in ibrutinib-treated CLL. Study-level information: Response was recorded as partial in 25 or so patients and complete in 2; at median roughly 68 months, approximately 14 remained remitted and about 12 had progressed.

Clones were sequenced by immunoSEQ multiplex PCR, and TCRdb holds only the in-frame ones, with some missing. The table has some 200,000 clones, 75% to 85% seen once; the top ten hold 11%. Germline CDR1 SGHRS, CDR2 YFSETQ. Trimming shortened V by 0 bases and J by 13 bases, and 11 bases separated the two germline ends. The CDR3 spans 13 residues. Findings and caveats of the study: Sustained-remission and progressing patients were not sampled at matched times.

This clone was recorded once. Its matching antigen is unknown. The source of roughly 2 micrograms of genomic DNA for TCR beta libraries was cryopreserved PBMCs. Sequences were derived from PBMCs, sampled after 12 months of ibrutinib treatment. The origin of this receptor is a human donor with chronic lymphocytic leukemia. The J gene is TRBJ1-6, the V gene TRBV5-1, with D perhaps matching TRBD1 (6 bases). CDR3 sequence: CASSLDGQPPLHF. CDR3 nucleotide sequence: TGCGCCAGCAGCTTGGACGGACAGCCCCCCCTCCACTTT.